Listed here are 30 T cell receptor beta chains from one sample, sequenced in a study of beta chain features in type 1 diabetes (dated by TCRdb to about 2018). Summary of the overall study and its limitations: Type 1 diabetes patients showed a moderate but significant shortening of TCRB CDR3 length in all four CD4+ subsets.

The library was prepared using the immunoSEQ multiplex PCR assay. The entire isolated RNA was reverse transcribed using the High Capacity cDNA Reverse Transcription Kit, and thus expressed TCRB transcripts were sequenced. TCRdb stores this immuneACCESS table with in-frame sequences only. Part of the clones is absent; in the studies checked, under half of the shortfall reflects unresolved V genes, and no reason is known for the rest. For this sample the table gives around 300,000 clones, of which 14% to 15% were detected only once. The ten most abundant clones make up approximately 0.015% of the sample. The antigens of these receptors remain unknown. Sequencing input: naive CD4+ T cells from blood. In the paper's terms, the cell subset or site label means: true naive CD4+ T cells. The receptors originated from a man in his late teens or twenties with type 1 diabetes.

The chain carries TRBV14 and TRBJ2-5, with 10 bases identical to TRBD2. The CDR3 consists of 15 residues. V shed 2 bases and J 6 bases; nucleotides not matched to a gene: 6. Germline assignment: CDR1 SGHDN and CDR2 FVKESK. The CDR3 DNA follows: TGTGCCAGCAGCCAATTTCAAGCGGGAGGGAAGACCCAGTACTTC. Translating it yields CASSQFQAGGKTQYF.

The CDR3 DNA reads TGTGCCACCCGGGGGGGGAAGTACGAGCAGTACTTC. This gives the protein CATRGGKYEQYF. This sequence joins TRBV10-3 and TRBJ2-7; 8 positions match TRBD2. The J segment lost 4 bases and the V segment lost 10 bases, leaving 6 bases of the junction unmatched. The CDR3 is made up of 12 amino acids. The germline CDR1 and CDR2 sequences are ENHRY and SYGVKD.

The chain has TRBV5-5 and TRBJ1-6, with D perhaps TRBD1 (5 bases). Germline CDR1 and CDR2: SGHKS and YYEKEE (reference sequence). V lost 2 bases and J lost 9, with 18 bases in between. The CDR3 is 16 residues long. The CDR3 spells CASSFGRAGLGSPLHF. DNA of the CDR3: TGTGCCAGCAGCTTCGGTCGAGCAGGGCTGGGTTCACCCCTCCACTTT. The full variable domain, with the rest looked up from reference TRBV5-5 and TRBJ1-6, is DAGVTQSPTHLIKTRGQQVTLRCSPISGHKSVSWYQQVLGQGPQFIFQYYEKEERGRGNFPDRFSARQFPNYSSELNVNALLLGDSALYLCASSFGRAGLGSPLHFGNGTRLTVT.

The chain joins TRBV9 to TRBJ1-2; 7 bases line up with TRBD1. The V and J ends lost 4 bases and 4 bases, in that order; junction bases with no gene match: 7. This CDR3 is 14 amino acids long. Per the germline V gene, CDR1 is SGDLS and CDR2 is YYNGEE. Here the CDR3 DNA reads TGTGCCAGCAGCCCGACCGGGACAGTCTATGGCTACACCTTC. Protein sequence: CASSPTGTVYGYTF.

The rearrangement joins TRBV30 to TRBJ1-2; 9 nucleotides line up with TRBD1. This CDR3 has 15 residues. Germline assignment: CDR1 GTSNPN and CDR2 SVGIG (reference sequence). The trim removed 2 bases at V and 3 bases at J, leaving 7 bases unmatched. DNA for the CDR3: TGTGCCTGGAGTCCCCTGGGACAGGGTTACTATGGCTACACCTTC. Amino acid sequence: CAWSPLGQGYYGYTF. Variable domain in full (rest from reference TRBV30 and TRBJ1-2): SQTIHQWPATLVQPVGSPLSLECTVEGTSNPNLYWYRQAAGRGLQLLFYSVGIGQISSEVPQNLSASRPQDRQFILSSKKLLLSDSGFYLCAWSPLGQGYYGYTFGSGTRLTVV.

This clone has only a few counts. This rearrangement joins TRBV5-4 to TRBJ2-2, with 12 bases that match TRBD2. The CDR3 length is 16 residues. J was trimmed by 12 bases and V by 4 bases; bases with no gene match: 13. CDR1 and CDR2 from the germline V gene are SGHNT and YYREEE (reference sequence). CDR3 bases: TGTGCCAGCAGCCTAGCGGGAGGGCCGATTTCTCATCAGCTGTTTTTT. Translation gives CASSLAGGPISHQLFF.

The CDR3 reads CASSPTGGGTEAFF. CDR3 nucleotide sequence: TGTGCCAGCAGCCCAACAGGGGGTGGGACTGAAGCTTTCTTT. The chain joins TRBV7-9 to TRBJ1-1; 8 bases match TRBD1. J was trimmed by 5 bases and V by 5 bases; bases with no gene match: 7. The V gene's germline CDR1 is SEHNR and CDR2 FQNEAQ (reference sequence). The CDR3 is 14 residues long.

This clone was detected a few times. V usage is TRBV7-8 and J usage is TRBJ2-5; D ambiguous. V was pared by 5 bases and J by 4 bases, with 5 bases between. The CDR3 consists of 11 residues. Per the germline V gene, CDR1 is SGHVS and CDR2 is FQNEAQ. The CDR3 region has the DNA TGTGCCAGCAGCATTATAGAGACCCAGTACTTC. It codes for CASSIIETQYF. The variable domain in full, completed from reference TRBV7-8 and TRBJ2-5, reads GAGVSQSPRYKVAKRGQDVALRCDPISGHVSLFWYQQALGQGPEFLTYFQNEAQLDKSGLPSDRFFAERPEGSVSTLKIQRTQQEDSAVYLCASSIIETQYFGPGTRLLVL.

This sequence joins TRBV7-2 and TRBJ2-5, with a tentative D call TRBD2 (7 bases). V lost 1 base, J lost 2 bases, and 11 bases lay in between. There are 15 residues in the CDR3. CDR1 and CDR2 (germline): SGHTA, FQGNSA. CDR3 sequence (DNA): TGTGCCAGCAGCTTAGTAGGGGGGGCGCAAGAGACCCAGTACTTC. It encodes CASSLVGGAQETQYF.

The chain carries TRBV5-1 and TRBJ2-1; 7 bases are shared with TRBD1. With 4 bases clipped from V and 6 bases from J, the junction kept 4 bases outside the gene matches. CDR1 and CDR2 from the germline V gene are SGHRS and YFSETQ. The CDR3 consists of 13 residues. CDR3 nucleotides: TGCGCCAGCAGCCTACAGGGGCCCAATGAGCAGTTCTTC. Translated: CASSLQGPNEQFF.

The chain couples TRBV30 to TRBJ1-5, with a weak D call TRBD1 (5 bases). Germline lookup yields CDR1 GTSNPN and CDR2 SVGIG (reference sequence). Between the trimmed V and J ends, which lost 4 bases and 1 base, there was a span of 14 bases. This CDR3 region has 15 residues. The CDR3 sequence: CAWTAQGSSNQPQHF. CDR3 bases: TGTGCCTGGACTGCGCAGGGTTCAAGCAATCAGCCCCAGCATTTT. Supplemented by reference TRBV30 and TRBJ1-5, the full variable domain reads SQTIHQWPATLVQPVGSPLSLECTVEGTSNPNLYWYRQAAGRGLQLLFYSVGIGQISSEVPQNLSASRPQDRQFILSSKKLLLSDSGFYLCAWTAQGSSNQPQHFGDGTRLSIL.

This clone was seen more than once but under ten times. V usage is TRBV9 and J usage is TRBJ2-1, with D uncertain. Trimming shortened V by 0 bases and J by 5 bases, and 12 bases separated the two germline ends. CDR3 size: 15 residues. Germline CDR1 reads SGDLS; CDR2 reads YYNGEE. The DNA for the CDR3 is TGTGCCAGCAGCGTAGGTCCGGGTCGGGACAATGAGCAGTTCTTC. Translation: CASSVGPGRDNEQFF.

The rearrangement uses TRBV28 and TRBJ2-3; D may be TRBD1 (6 bases). Deletions cut 7 bases from V and 8 bases from J, with 13 bases between. This CDR3 comprises 12 residues. The germline V gene encodes CDR1 MDHEN and CDR2 SYDVKM. As DNA, the CDR3 is TGTGCCAGCATCCAAAGGGGGACTACGCAGTATTTT. The encoded protein is CASIQRGTTQYF.

Comments on this clone: A read error may account for a junction end that differs from germline. V usage is TRBV2 and J usage is TRBJ2-1; D unclear. This CDR3 contains 11 residues. Germline loops: CDR1 SNHLY, CDR2 FYNNEI. CDR3 DNA: TGTGCCAGCACGTCCTACGATGAGCAGTTCTTC. Translating it yields CASTSYDEQFF.

The J gene is TRBJ2-2, the V gene TRBV7-8, with D perhaps TRBD2 (5 bases). V lost 0 bases, J lost 5 bases, and 19 bases lay in between. Germline V gene data show CDR1 as SGHVS and CDR2 as FQNEAQ. The CDR3 is made up of 18 amino acids. DNA for the CDR3: TGTGCCAGCAGCTTAGCGCTTGGAGGTCGCGGTCCAACCGGGGAGCTGTTTTTT. This codes for CASSLALGGRGPTGELFF.

This clone was seen more than once but under ten times. The V call is TRBV30, the J call TRBJ2-7; D perhaps matches TRBD1 (6 bases). CDR1 and CDR2 from the germline V gene are GTSNPN and SVGIG (reference sequence). This CDR3 has 13 residues. Trimming cost V 7 bases and J 2 bases, with 15 bases left between them. CDR3 coding DNA: TGTGCCTCTTCCACAGGGAGCCCCTACGAGCAGTACTTC. Translated: CASSTGSPYEQYF.

This clone was seen a few times. This chain uses TRBV5-1 with TRBJ2-5, with 7 bases fitting TRBD1. Germline trimming cut 1 base from V and 2 bases from J; bases unmatched to any gene: 2. Germline CDR1 and CDR2: SGHRS and YFSETQ. CDR3 length: 14 amino acids. CDR3 residues: CASSLTGQQETQYF. CDR3 coding DNA: TGCGCCAGCAGCTTGACGGGACAGCAAGAGACCCAGTACTTC.

The chain has TRBV30 and TRBJ1-5, with D possibly TRBD1 on 5 matching bases. The V and J ends lost 0 bases and 4 bases respectively, with 7 bases between them. CDR1 and CDR2 (germline): GTSNPN, SVGIG (reference sequence). The CDR3 has 13 amino acids. The CDR3 region has the DNA TGTGCCTGGAGTGTAAAGGGGAATCAGCCCCAGCATTTT. Protein product: CAWSVKGNQPQHF.

This clone was counted a few times. J is TRBJ1-5 and V is TRBV30; 12 nucleotides line up with TRBD1. The CDR3 length is 13 residues. Germline loops: CDR1 GTSNPN, CDR2 SVGIG (reference sequence). Trimming at V came to 3 bases and at J to 9 bases, leaving 3 bases not matched to a gene. The CDR3 loop is CAWSGTGGRPQHF. The CDR3 bases are TGTGCCTGGAGCGGGACAGGGGGCAGGCCCCAGCATTTT.

This clone was seen a handful of times. The same CDR3 also results from other DNA sequences found in this sample. The chain employs TRBV28 and TRBJ1-1; a possible D gene is TRBD1 (5 bases). Between the trimmed V and J ends, which lost 7 bases and 5 bases, there was a span of 8 bases. Germline V gene sequence: CDR1 MDHEN, CDR2 SYDVKM. This CDR3 spans 11 amino acids. CDR3 sequence reads: CASTGLTEAFF. CDR3 nucleotides: TGTGCCAGCACAGGGTTAACTGAAGCTTTCTTT.

The V gene is TRBV9, the J gene TRBJ2-3, with a possible D match to TRBD2 (5 bases). CDR3 length equals 13 residues. Germline values: CDR1 SGDLS, CDR2 YYNGEE. Trimming removed 3 bases from V and 6 bases from J, with 11 bases in between. The CDR3 nucleotides read TGTGCCAGCAGCGAGGGAGCTGCGGATACGCAGTATTTT. This codes for CASSEGAADTQYF.

This clone was picked up a small number of times. The chain employs TRBV5-1 and TRBJ2-2; 9 bases match TRBD1. V lost 10 bases and J lost 3; bases outside the gene matches: 4. In germline, CDR1 is SGHRS, CDR2 YFSETQ. The CDR3 runs to 13 residues. The CDR3 bases are TGCGCCGCCCGGACAGGGGACACCGGGGAGCTGTTTTTT. Residues: CAARTGDTGELFF.

V and J are TRBV28 and TRBJ2-6; TRBD1 matches 8 bases. Trimming took 6 bases from V and 4 from J; bases not matched to a gene: 8. Germline CDR1 is MDHEN and CDR2 is SYDVKM. This CDR3 contains 16 residues. The chain's CDR3 is CASRRRTGSGANVLTF. CDR3 in DNA: TGTGCCAGCAGGCGAAGGACAGGGTCGGGGGCCAACGTCCTGACTTTC.

The V and J genes are TRBV6-1 and TRBJ2-2; D is perhaps TRBD2 (5 bases). Germline assignment: CDR1 MNHNS and CDR2 SASEGT. The V end lost 9 bases, the J end lost 2 bases, and 13 bases lay between the germline ends. This CDR3 is built from 14 residues. The DNA of the CDR3 is TGTGCCAGTCGAGAGGGTAGAAACACCGGGGAGCTGTTTTTT. It yields the protein CASREGRNTGELFF.

This clone was found a few times. The rearrangement links TRBV28 to TRBJ1-2; TRBD1 matches at 9 bases. Per germline, CDR1 MDHEN and CDR2 SYDVKM. The CDR3 loop spans 16 amino acids. V was pared by 5 bases and J by 5 bases, with 12 bases of the junction left unmatched. CDR3: CASSITGTGGVYGYTF. Written as DNA, the CDR3 is TGTGCCAGCAGTATCACGGGTACAGGGGGCGTATATGGCTACACCTTC.

V is TRBV15 and J is TRBJ2-2; 11 bases agree with TRBD2. The CDR3 is 16 residues long. With 1 base clipped from V and 6 bases from J, the junction kept 4 bases outside the gene matches. The germline V gene has CDR1 LNHNV and CDR2 YYDKDF (reference sequence). The CDR3: CATSRVLAGGPGELFF. The CDR3 nucleotides read TGTGCCACCAGCAGAGTTCTAGCGGGAGGTCCCGGGGAGCTGTTTTTT.

This rearrangement joins TRBV25-1 to TRBJ1-4; 7 bases map to TRBD1. J lost 4 bases, V lost 1 base, and 6 bases had no gene match. Looked up from germline, CDR1 is MGHDK and CDR2 is SYGVNS. The CDR3 is made up of 16 amino acids. CDR3 sequence: CASSELSGQLNEKLFF. The DNA of the CDR3 is TGTGCCAGCAGTGAATTATCGGGACAGCTTAATGAAAAACTGTTTTTT.

This clone came up a few times. The gene calls are TRBV10-3 and TRBJ2-2, with D perhaps matching TRBD2 (6 bases). Trimming removed 11 bases at V and 3 bases at J, with 16 bases between. This CDR3 has 14 amino acids. CDR1 is ENHRY and CDR2 is SYGVKD in the germline V gene. In nucleotides, the CDR3 is TGTGCCGTGCGGGAAGTAGAAGACACCGGGGAGCTGTTTTTT. The encoded protein is CAVREVEDTGELFF.

V gene TRBV5-4 combines with J gene TRBJ1-1, with D uncertain. Germline-derived CDR1 and CDR2 are SGHNT and YYREEE (reference sequence). The CDR3 is 14 amino acids. Trimming shortened V by 0 bases and J by 1 base, and 7 bases separated the two germline ends. CDR3 region: CASSLGPGNTEAFF. The DNA for the CDR3 is TGTGCCAGCAGCTTGGGCCCCGGGAACACTGAAGCTTTCTTT.

The chain joins TRBV5-1 to TRBJ2-1, with 8 bases identical to TRBD1. This CDR3 contains 15 residues. Trimming at V came to 2 bases and at J to 2 bases, leaving 3 bases not matched to a gene. Germline assignment: CDR1 SGHRS and CDR2 YFSETQ. The CDR3: CASSFGQGAYNEQFF. CDR3 DNA sequence: TGCGCCAGCAGCTTCGGACAGGGAGCCTACAATGAGCAGTTCTTC. Supplemented by reference TRBV5-1 and TRBJ2-1, the full variable domain reads KAGVTQTPRYLIKTRGQQVTLSCSPISGHRSVSWYQQTPGQGLQFLFEYFSETQRNKGNFPGRFSGRQFSNSRSEMNVSTLELGDSALYLCASSFGQGAYNEQFFGPGTRLTVL.